The 6 T cell receptor beta chains presented below share a single source sample, sequenced in a study of CD8 T cells in ankylosing spondylitis. One entry per CDR3 protein, called by TCRdb with MiXCR from the 5' RACE reads. This table has roughly 130,000 distinct CDR3 sequences, 9.3% appearing once. Sequencing was performed on blood, either unsorted or a sorted T cell fraction (not recorded which). Receptor source: a male donor with ankylosing spondylitis or in good health (not recorded which).

The table lists this clonotype with many counts. The gene calls are TRBV4-3 and TRBJ2-7; 7 nucleotides align to TRBD2. The V gene's germline CDR1 is LGHNA and CDR2 YSLEER. V lost 0 bases and J lost 3; bases outside the gene matches: 17. The CDR3 spans 19 residues. CDR3 amino acids: CASSQEFSGGRAPSYEQYF. In DNA form, the CDR3 reads TGCGCCAGCAGCCAAGAATTTAGTGGAGGGAGGGCCCCCAGCTACGAGCAGTACTTC.

This clonotype was recorded a few times. This chain connects TRBV28 to TRBJ2-3, with 8 nucleotides matching TRBD1. Trimming at V came to 5 bases and at J to 4 bases, leaving 8 bases not matched to a gene. The CDR3 covers 15 residues. The germline gives CDR1 MDHEN, CDR2 SYDVKM. The CDR3 loop reads CASSPLQGVADTQYF. CDR3 in DNA: TGTGCCAGCAGTCCACTACAGGGGGTCGCAGATACGCAGTATTTT.

The sample holds many counts of this clonotype. This chain connects TRBV20-1 to TRBJ2-7; D is possibly TRBD2 (5 bases). This CDR3 is built from 14 residues. CDR1 and CDR2 (germline): DFQATT, SNEGSKA (reference sequence). V lost 1 base and J lost 0, with 10 bases in between. The CDR3, as DNA: TGCAGTGCTAGAGGGGGAGAGGCCTCCTACGAGCAGTACTTC. Amino acid sequence: CSARGGEASYEQYF.

This clonotype was observed a handful of times. The J gene is TRBJ2-2, the V gene TRBV10-3; D possibly corresponds to TRBD1 (6 bases). The CDR3 totals 12 residues. The ends were cut back, 9 bases at V and 5 bases at J, with 10 bases in the middle. Germline V lookup: CDR1 ENHRY, CDR2 SYGVKD. CDR3 nucleotide sequence: TGTGCCATAGCCAGGGGAACCGGGGAGCTGTTTTTT. It codes for CAIARGTGELFF.

This clonotype was recorded many times. The V gene is TRBV5-1, the J gene TRBJ1-1, with D tentatively TRBD1 (5 bases). This CDR3 has 16 amino acids. V was cut by 4 bases and J by 3 bases, with 19 bases left in between. Germline V gene sequence: CDR1 SGHRS, CDR2 YFSETQ. The CDR3 sequence is CASSPGGTVTYTEAFF. Here the CDR3 DNA reads TGCGCCAGCAGCCCAGGCGGGACGGTGACGTACACTGAAGCTTTCTTT.

This clonotype was seen at least ten times. V usage is TRBV29-1 and J usage is TRBJ2-7; D is tentatively TRBD1 or TRBD2 (5 bases each). This CDR3 comprises 12 residues. The V and J ends lost 3 bases and 2 bases respectively, with 8 bases between them. Germline lookup yields CDR1 SQVTM and CDR2 ANQGSEA. Here the CDR3 DNA reads TGCAGCGTTGAGCAGGGACCCTACGAGCAGTACTTC. Residues: CSVEQGPYEQYF.